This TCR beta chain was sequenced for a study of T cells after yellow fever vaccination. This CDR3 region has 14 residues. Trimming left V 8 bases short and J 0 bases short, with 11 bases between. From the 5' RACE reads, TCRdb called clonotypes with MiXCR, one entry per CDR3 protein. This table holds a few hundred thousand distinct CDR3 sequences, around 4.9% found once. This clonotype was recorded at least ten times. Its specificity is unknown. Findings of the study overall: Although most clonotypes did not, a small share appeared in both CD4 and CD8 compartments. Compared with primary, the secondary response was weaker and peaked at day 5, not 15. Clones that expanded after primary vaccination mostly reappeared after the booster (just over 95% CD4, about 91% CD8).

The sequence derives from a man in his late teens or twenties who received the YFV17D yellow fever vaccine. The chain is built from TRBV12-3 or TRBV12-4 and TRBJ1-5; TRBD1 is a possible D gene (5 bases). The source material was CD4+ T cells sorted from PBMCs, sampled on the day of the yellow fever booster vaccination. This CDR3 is CASQGLNSNQPQHF. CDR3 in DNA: TGTGCCAGCCAGGGTTTGAATAGCAATCAGCCCCAGCATTTT.